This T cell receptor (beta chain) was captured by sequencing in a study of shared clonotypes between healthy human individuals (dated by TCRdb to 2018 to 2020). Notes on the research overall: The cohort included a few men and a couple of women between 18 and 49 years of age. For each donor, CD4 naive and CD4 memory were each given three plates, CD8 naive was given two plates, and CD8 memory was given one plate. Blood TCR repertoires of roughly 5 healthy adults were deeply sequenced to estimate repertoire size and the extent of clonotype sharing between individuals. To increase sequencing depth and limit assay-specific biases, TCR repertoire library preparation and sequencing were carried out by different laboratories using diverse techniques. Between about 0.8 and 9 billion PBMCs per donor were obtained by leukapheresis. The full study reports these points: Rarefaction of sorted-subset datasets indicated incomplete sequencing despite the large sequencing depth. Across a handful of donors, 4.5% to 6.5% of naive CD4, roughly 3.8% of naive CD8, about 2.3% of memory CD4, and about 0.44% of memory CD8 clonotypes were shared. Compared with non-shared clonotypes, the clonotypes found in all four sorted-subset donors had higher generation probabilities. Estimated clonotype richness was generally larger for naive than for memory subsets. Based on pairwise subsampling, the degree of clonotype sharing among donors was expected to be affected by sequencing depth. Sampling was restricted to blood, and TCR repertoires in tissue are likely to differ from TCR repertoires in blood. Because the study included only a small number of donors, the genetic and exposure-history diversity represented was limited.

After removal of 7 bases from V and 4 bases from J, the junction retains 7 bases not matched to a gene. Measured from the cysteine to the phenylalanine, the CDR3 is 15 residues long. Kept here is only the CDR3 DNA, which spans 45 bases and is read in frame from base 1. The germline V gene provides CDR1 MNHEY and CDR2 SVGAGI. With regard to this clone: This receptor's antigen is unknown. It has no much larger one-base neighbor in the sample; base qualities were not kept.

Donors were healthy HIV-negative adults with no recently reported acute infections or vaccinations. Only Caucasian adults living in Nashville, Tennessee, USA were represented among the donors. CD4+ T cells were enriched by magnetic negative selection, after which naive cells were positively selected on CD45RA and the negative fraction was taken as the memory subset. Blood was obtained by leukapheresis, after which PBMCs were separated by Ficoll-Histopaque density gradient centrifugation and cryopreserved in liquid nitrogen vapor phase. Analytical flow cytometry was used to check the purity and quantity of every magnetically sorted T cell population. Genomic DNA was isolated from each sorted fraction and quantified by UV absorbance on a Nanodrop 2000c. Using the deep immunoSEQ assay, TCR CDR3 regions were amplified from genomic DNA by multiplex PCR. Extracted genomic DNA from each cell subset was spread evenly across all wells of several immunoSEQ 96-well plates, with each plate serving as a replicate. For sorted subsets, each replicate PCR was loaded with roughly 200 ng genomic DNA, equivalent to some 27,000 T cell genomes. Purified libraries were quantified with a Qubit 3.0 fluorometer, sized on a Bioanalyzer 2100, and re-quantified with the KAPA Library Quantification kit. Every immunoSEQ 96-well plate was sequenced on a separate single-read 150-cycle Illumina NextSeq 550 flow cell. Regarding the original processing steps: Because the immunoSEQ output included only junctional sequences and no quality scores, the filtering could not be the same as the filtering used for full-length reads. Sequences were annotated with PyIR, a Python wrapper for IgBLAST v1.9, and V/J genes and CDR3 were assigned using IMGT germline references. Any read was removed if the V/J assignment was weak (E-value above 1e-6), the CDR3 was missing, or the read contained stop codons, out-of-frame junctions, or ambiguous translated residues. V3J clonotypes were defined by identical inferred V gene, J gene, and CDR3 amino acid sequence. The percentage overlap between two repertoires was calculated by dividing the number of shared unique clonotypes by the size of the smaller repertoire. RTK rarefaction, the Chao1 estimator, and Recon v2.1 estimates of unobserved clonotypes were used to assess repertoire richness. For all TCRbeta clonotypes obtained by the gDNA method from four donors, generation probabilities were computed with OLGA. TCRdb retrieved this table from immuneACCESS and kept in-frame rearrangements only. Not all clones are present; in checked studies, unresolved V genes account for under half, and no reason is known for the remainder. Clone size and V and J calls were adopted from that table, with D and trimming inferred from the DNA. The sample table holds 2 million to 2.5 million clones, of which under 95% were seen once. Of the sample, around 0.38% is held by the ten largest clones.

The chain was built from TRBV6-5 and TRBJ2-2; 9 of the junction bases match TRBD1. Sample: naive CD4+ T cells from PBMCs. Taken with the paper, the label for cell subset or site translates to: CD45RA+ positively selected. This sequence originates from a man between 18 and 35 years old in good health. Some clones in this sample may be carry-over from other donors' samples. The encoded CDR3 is CASKIQGAATGELFF. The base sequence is TGTGCCAGCAAGATACAGGGGGCGGCCACCGGGGAGCTGTTTTTT.